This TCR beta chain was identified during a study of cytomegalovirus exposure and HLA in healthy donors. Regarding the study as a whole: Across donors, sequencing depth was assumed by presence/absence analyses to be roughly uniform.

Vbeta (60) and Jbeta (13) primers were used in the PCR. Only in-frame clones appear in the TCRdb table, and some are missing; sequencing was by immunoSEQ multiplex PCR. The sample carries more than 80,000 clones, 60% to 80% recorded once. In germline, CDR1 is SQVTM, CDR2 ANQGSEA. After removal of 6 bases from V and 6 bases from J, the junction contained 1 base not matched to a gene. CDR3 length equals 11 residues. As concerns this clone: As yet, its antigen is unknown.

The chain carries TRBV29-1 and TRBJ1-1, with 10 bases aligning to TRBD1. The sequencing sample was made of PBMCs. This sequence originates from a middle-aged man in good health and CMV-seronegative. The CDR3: CSVTGGPEAFF. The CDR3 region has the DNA TGCAGCGTGACAGGGGGCCCTGAAGCTTTCTTT.